The text below deals with one T cell receptor beta chain. The junction and the germline gene differ at one end; a read error may be behind it. From germline, CDR1 is SEHNR and CDR2 FQNEAQ (reference sequence). The CDR3 contains 14 residues. This sample was included in a study of cytomegalovirus exposure and HLA in healthy donors. In the study overall: Of all 400 or so donors who were genotyped, about 84% belonged to the Caucasian-associated ancestry cluster.

The PCR employed 60 Vbeta primers together with 13 Jbeta primers. Study processing details: About 10 million shared chains were among the approximately 80 million unique TCR beta chains that a later analysis counted. TCRdb keeps only in-frame clones here, not all; method: immunoSEQ multiplex PCR. The DNA gave D and trimming, while V, J and clone size come from that table. The sample has 200,000 to 250,000 clones; about 85% are singletons. Donors showed nominal health when sampled, although they likely had unrecorded immune exposures. What was sequenced was PBMCs. The chain uses TRBV7-9 and TRBJ2-7; a weak D match, TRBD1 (5 bases). This clonotype originated in a human donor in good health. CDR3 in DNA: TGTTCCAGCAGCTCCCGACAGAACACCTACGAGCAGTACTTC. As protein: CSSSSRQNTYEQYF.